This T cell receptor beta chain was sequenced in a study of OX40 agonist ivuxolimab in advanced cancers. Whole-study results and caveats: Partial responders treated at 0.1-3.0 mg/kg exhibited clonal expansion among the lowest measured. The study found that CD8+ T cells averaged more expanded clones than CD4+.

On this clone: Its target is not known.

The method was immunoSEQ multiplex PCR; TCRdb's version includes in-frame clones alone and lacks a portion of them. The repertoire includes around 30,000 clones, roughly 82% of them detected once, and 20% to 25% sits in the top ten. The CDR3 consists of 16 residues. Germline-derived CDR1 and CDR2 are MNHEY and SVGAGI. V shed 0 bases, J shed 7 bases, and the junction held 6 bases outside the gene matches. V and J are TRBV6-5 and TRBJ2-1; 10 positions agree with TRBD2. This TCR was recovered from an adult with an advanced solid tumor such as melanoma, head and neck, liver or kidney cancer. The source material was CD4+ or CD8+ T cells sorted from blood, sampled in a trial of the OX40 agonist ivuxolimab. CDR3 in amino acids: CASSYSGAGGRNEQFF. In DNA, the CDR3 is TGTGCCAGCAGTTACTCAGGAGCGGGGGGGAGGAATGAGCAGTTCTTC.